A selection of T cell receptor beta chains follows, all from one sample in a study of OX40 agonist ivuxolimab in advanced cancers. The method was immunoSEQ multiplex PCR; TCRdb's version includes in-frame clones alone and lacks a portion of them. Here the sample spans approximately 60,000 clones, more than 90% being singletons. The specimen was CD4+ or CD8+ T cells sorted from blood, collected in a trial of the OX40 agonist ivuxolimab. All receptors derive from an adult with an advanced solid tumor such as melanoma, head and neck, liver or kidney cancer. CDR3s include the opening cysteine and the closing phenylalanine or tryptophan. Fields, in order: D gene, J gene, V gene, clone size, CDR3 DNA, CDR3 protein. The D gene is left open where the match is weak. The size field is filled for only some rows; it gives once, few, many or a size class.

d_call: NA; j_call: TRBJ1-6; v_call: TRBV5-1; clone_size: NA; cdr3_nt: TGCGCCAGCAGCGACCGAGTGGGGTCCTATAATTCACCCCTCCACTTT; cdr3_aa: CASSDRVGSYNSPLHF
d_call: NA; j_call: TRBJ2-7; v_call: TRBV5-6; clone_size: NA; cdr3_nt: TGTGCCAGCAGCTCCCTAGGCGAGGGGAGCTCCTACGAGCAGTACTTC; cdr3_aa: CASSSLGEGSSYEQYF
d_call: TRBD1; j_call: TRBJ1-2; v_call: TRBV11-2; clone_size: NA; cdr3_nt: TGTGCCAGCAGCGGGAACAGGGGAAGATTTTCCTATGGCTACACCTTC; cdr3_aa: CASSGNRGRFSYGYTF
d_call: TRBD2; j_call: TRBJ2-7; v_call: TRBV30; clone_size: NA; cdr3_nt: TGTGCCTGGAGTTCTAGCGGGGCTAGCTCCTACGAGCAGTACTTC; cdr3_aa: CAWSSSGASSYEQYF
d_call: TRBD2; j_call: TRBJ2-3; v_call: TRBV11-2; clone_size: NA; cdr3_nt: TGTGCCAGCAGCTTTACTAGCGGGAGGACAGATACGCAGTATTTT; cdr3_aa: CASSFTSGRTDTQYF
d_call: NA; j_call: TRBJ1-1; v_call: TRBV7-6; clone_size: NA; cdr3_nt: TGTGCCAGCAGCCCACGGACAGCGGTCACTGAAGCTTTCTTT; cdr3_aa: CASSPRTAVTEAFF
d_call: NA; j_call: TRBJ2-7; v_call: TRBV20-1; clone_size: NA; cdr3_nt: TGCAGTGCTAGGAGAGGGCAGGATACAAACTTC; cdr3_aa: CSARRGQDTNF
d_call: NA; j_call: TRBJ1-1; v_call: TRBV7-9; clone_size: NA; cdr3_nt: TGTGCCAGCAGTCGACAGGCCATGAACACTGAAGCTTTCTTT; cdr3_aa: CASSRQAMNTEAFF
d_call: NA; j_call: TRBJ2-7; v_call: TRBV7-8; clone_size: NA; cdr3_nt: TGTGCCAGCAGCTTAGCTGGGCAACTCTACGAGCAGTACTTC; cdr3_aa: CASSLAGQLYEQYF
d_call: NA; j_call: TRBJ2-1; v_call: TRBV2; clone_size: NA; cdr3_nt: TGTGCCCATAGGTTTAACCGAGTGGTCGACGAGCAGTTCTTC; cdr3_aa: CAHRFNRVVDEQFF
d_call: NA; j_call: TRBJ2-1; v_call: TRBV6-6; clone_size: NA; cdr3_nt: TGTGCCAGCAGTCGAGAGTTTTCCTACAATGAGCAGTTCTTC; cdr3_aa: CASSREFSYNEQFF
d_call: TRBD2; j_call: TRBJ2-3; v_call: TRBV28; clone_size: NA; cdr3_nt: TGTGCCAGCAGCTCCCCTAGCGGAAGCACAGATACGCAGTATTTT; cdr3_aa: CASSSPSGSTDTQYF
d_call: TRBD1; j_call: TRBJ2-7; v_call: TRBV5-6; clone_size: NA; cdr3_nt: TGTGCCAGCAGCTTGGATTCGGACAGGGCGTACTTC; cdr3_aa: CASSLDSDRAYF
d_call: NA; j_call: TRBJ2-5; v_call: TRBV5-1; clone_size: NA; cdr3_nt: TGCGCCAGCAGCTTGGAGGTTAGCATCCCTCAAGAGACCCAGTACTTC; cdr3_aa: CASSLEVSIPQETQYF
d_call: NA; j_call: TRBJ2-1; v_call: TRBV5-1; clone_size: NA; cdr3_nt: TGCGCCAGCAGCTTAGCAGGAGCCTCATCCTACAATGAGCAGTTCTTC; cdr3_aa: CASSLAGASSYNEQFF
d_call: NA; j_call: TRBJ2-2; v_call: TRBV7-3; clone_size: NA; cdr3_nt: TGTGCCAGCAGCTTAACGTTAATGCTGGGGGCGAACACCGGGGAGCTGTTTTTT; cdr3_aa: CASSLTLMLGANTGELFF
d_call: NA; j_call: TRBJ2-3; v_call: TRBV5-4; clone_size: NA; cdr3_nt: TGTGCCAGCAGCTTGGGGACCTACAGCACAGATACGCAGTATTTT; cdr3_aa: CASSLGTYSTDTQYF
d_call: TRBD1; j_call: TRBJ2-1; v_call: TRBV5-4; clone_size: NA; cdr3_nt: TGTGCCAGCAGCTCAGGGACAGGACAATACAATGAGCAGTTCTTC; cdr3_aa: CASSSGTGQYNEQFF
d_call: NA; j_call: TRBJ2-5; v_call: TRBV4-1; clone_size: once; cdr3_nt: TGCGCCAGCAGCATGGGCGACGGGTTTCAAGAGACCCAGTACTTC; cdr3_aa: CASSMGDGFQETQYF
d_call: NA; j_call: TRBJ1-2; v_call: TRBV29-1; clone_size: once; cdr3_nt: TGCAGCGTTGATCCGCCCTCAGCGGGTAATGGCTACACCTTC; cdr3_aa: CSVDPPSAGNGYTF
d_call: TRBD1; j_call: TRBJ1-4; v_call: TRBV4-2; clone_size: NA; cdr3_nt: TGTGCCAGCAGCCAAGCAAGGACAGGAGGTGAAAAACTGTTTTTT; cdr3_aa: CASSQARTGGEKLFF
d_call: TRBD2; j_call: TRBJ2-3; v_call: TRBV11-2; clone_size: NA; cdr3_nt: TGTGCCAGCAGGCCCGGGGGGGCGGCAGATACGCAGTATTTT; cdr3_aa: CASRPGGAADTQYF
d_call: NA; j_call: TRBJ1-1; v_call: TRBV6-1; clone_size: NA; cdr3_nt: TGTGCCAGCAGTGGGGTCGGACACACTGAAGCTTTCTTT; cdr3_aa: CASSGVGHTEAFF
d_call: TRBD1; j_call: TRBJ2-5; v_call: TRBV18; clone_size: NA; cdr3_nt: TGTGCCAGCTCACCACCGGGAGACAGGGCCAGGGAGACCCAGTACTTC; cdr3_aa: CASSPPGDRARETQYF
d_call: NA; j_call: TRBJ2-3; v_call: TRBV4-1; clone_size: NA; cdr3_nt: TGCGCCAGCAGCCAAGAAGGAGCGTTCACAGATACGCAGTATTTT; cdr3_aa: CASSQEGAFTDTQYF
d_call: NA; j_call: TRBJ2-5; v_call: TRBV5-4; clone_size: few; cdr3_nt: TGTGCCAGCAGCAGCATAGCGGAAGACCAAGAGACCCAGTACTTC; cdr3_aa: CASSSIAEDQETQYF
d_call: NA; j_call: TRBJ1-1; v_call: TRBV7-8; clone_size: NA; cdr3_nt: TGTGCCAGCAGCAAACAGGTAGCGGGGAACACTGAAGCTTTCTTT; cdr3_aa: CASSKQVAGNTEAFF
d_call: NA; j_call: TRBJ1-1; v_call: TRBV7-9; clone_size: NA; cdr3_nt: TGTGCCAGCAGCTCGAACACGGTGCAGGGCCATGAAGCTTTCTTT; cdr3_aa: CASSSNTVQGHEAFF
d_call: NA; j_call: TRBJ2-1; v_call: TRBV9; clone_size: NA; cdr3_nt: TGTGCCAGCAGCGCTTCCCTTGTGGTCTACAATGAGCAGTTCTTC; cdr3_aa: CASSASLVVYNEQFF
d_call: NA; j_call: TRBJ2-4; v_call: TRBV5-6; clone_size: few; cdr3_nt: TGTGCCAGCAGCCCCGAGGGGGAGTGGGCCAAAAACATTCAGTACTTC; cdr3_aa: CASSPEGEWAKNIQYF
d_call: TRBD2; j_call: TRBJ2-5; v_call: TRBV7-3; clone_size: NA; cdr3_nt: TGTGCCAGCAGCCCCGGGGTAGCGGGGACTTCCCAAGAGACCCAGTACTTC; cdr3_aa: CASSPGVAGTSQETQYF
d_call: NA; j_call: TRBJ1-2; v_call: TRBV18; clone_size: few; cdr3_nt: TGTGCCTGCTCCCTGGGTGACTATGGCTACACCTTC; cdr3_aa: CACSLGDYGYTF
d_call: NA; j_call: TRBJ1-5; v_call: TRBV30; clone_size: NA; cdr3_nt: TGTGCCTGGAGTGACCAAATCAATCAGCCCCAGCATTTT; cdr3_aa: CAWSDQINQPQHF
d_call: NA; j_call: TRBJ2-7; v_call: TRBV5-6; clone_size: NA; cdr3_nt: TGTGCCAGCAGCCGGAGGACTGGGGGACACGAGCAGTACTTC; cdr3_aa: CASSRRTGGHEQYF
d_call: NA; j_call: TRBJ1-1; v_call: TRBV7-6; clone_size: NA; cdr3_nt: TGTGCCAGCAGCTTAACAGAGGCGACTGAAGCTTTCTTT; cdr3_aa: CASSLTEATEAFF
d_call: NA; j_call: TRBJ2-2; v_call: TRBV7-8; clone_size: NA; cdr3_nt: TGTGCCAGCAGCCCCCTGGACGGGAACACCGGGGAGCTGTTTTTT; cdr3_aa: CASSPLDGNTGELFF
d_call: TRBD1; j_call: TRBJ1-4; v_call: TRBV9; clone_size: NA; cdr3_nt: TGTGCCAGCAGCGTAGGGCAGGCAGGGGGTGAAAAACTGTTTTTT; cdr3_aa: CASSVGQAGGEKLFF
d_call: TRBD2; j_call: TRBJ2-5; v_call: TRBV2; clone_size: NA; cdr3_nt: TGTGCCAGCGATACCGGGACTAGCTCACCCAGGGAGACCCAGTACTTC; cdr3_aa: CASDTGTSSPRETQYF
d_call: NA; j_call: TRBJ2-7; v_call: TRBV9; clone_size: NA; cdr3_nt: TGTGCCAGCAGCGTAGATCTGCGCACCTCCTACGAGCAGTACTTC; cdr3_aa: CASSVDLRTSYEQYF
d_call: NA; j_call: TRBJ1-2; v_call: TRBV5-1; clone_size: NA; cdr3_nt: TGCGCCAGCAGCTTGGCCGGGGAGGGGCCGGGAGGCTACACCTTC; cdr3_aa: CASSLAGEGPGGYTF
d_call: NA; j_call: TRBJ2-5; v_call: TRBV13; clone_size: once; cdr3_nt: TGTGCCAGCAGCGACAGAAGGGGCCGGGGAGCGTTCTTGCGACAAGAGACCCAGTACTTC; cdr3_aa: CASSDRRGRGAFLRQETQYF
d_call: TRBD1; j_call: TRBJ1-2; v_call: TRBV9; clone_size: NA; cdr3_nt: TGTGCCAGCAGCCCGGGACAGGACTCACTAGCTAACTATGGCTACACCTTC; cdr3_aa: CASSPGQDSLANYGYTF